This T cell receptor beta chain originates from a study of T cells in Graves' hyperthyroidism and ophthalmopathy. At the level of the study: Peripheral blood was obtained at initial diagnosis, preceding any treatment.

TCR beta CDR3 regions were amplified from RNA. Using the HTBI primer set, a first-round RT-PCR was run on the TCR CDR3. From the multiplex PCR reads, TCRdb called clonotypes with MiXCR, one entry per CDR3 protein. The sample shows almost 500,000 distinct CDR3 sequences, around a fifth of them seen only once. Many counts were recorded for this clonotype. Its antigen remains unidentified. The CDR3 has 13 amino acids. Per the germline V gene, CDR1 is DFQATT and CDR2 is SNEGSKA (reference sequence). J was trimmed by 0 bases and V by 3 bases; bases with no gene match: 1. Study-wide results and caveats: In simple terms, a model built on 13 V-J features told ophthalmopathy apart from stable hyperthyroidism.

Ophthalmopathy cases met thresholds of Clinical Activity Score at least 3, NOSPECS grade at least 4 and duration under 3 months. Uncontrolled infection, other autoimmune disease, pregnancy and lactation each barred patients from inclusion. Sequenced material: blood. This sequence was found in a woman aged 70-85 years with Graves' ophthalmopathy. This chain connects TRBV20-1 to TRBJ1-1; 7 bases are a match to TRBD1. CDR3 DNA: TGCAGTGCTAGGACAGGGATGAACACTGAAGCTTTCTTT. Translated: CSARTGMNTEAFF.